These 22 T cell receptor beta chains share one sample of origin, sequenced in a study of regulatory T cells in long-lasting Graves disease. With iRepertoire HTBI primers and Arm-PCR of CDR3 regions, TCR beta libraries were built. MiXCR, applied by TCRdb to the multiplex PCR reads, yields one record per CDR3 protein. The sample consists of around 340,000 distinct CDR3 sequences, roughly a fifth of them appearing once. Indicated time point: persistent/refractory GD, antithyroid drugs over 5 years with positive TRAb. PBMC RNA was the source of the TCR library. Material: peripheral blood mononuclear cells (PBMCs), obtained when the disease was refractory, from a patient treated with antithyroid drugs. Receptor source: a female donor with Graves disease.

This clonotype was seen ten or more times. This sequence joins TRBV5-1 and TRBJ1-1, with unresolved D. From germline, CDR1 is SGHRS and CDR2 YFSETQ. Trimming removed 4 bases at V and 4 bases at J, with 17 bases between. The length of the CDR3 is 15 residues. The CDR3 nucleotides read TGCGCCAGCAGCCCCCTGTCCGGGAAACTCACTGAAGCTTTCTTT. Protein product: CASSPLSGKLTEAFF.

J is TRBJ2-2 and V is TRBV18; 12 nucleotides line up with TRBD2. The CDR3 length is 17 residues. Germline-derived CDR1 and CDR2 are KGHSH and LQKENI. V shed 3 bases, J shed 4 bases, and the junction held 6 bases outside the gene matches. The CDR3, as DNA: TGTGCCAGCTCACCGGGACTAGCGGGTCCGGTCACCGGGGAGCTGTTTTTT. The encoded protein is CASSPGLAGPVTGELFF.

This clonotype was found many times. CDR3 in DNA: TGTGCCAGCTCGATACCTCGGGCGGGGCAACAAGAGACCCAGTACTTC. As protein: CASSIPRAGQQETQYF. The chain joins TRBV6-1 to TRBJ2-5; TRBD2 is a possible D gene (6 bases). The ends were cut back, 8 bases at V and 2 bases at J, with 21 bases in the middle. The CDR3 contains 16 residues. Germline V gene sequence: CDR1 MNHNS, CDR2 SASEGT.

In its sample, this clonotype was seen a few times. J is TRBJ2-1 and V is TRBV5-1; 11 bases map to TRBD2. The ends lost 1 base at V and 8 bases at J; junction bases unmatched: 5. Germline CDR1 is SGHRS and CDR2 is YFSETQ. There are 15 residues in the CDR3. The CDR3 DNA follows: TGCGCCAGCAGCTTGATAGCGGGAGGGCCTTATGAGCAGTTCTTC. This sequence encodes CASSLIAGGPYEQFF.

This clonotype was seen at least ten times. This chain connects TRBV28 to TRBJ2-7; no definite D call. Germline CDR1 MDHEN, CDR2 SYDVKM. This CDR3 is 16 amino acids long. V was cut by 9 bases and J by 2 bases, with 23 bases left in between. In DNA form, the CDR3 reads TGTGCCAGTTCCTCGTCGTACGAGAGGTGGACCTACGAGCAGTACTTC. Its translation is CASSSSYERWTYEQYF. Together with reference TRBV28 and TRBJ2-7, the CDR3 gives the full variable domain: DVKVTQSSRYLVKRTGEKVFLECVQDMDHENMFWYRQDPGLGLRLIYFSYDVKMKEKGDIPEGYSVSREKKERFSLILESASTNQTSMYLCASSSSYERWTYEQYFGPGTRLTVT.

The chain carries TRBV15 and TRBJ2-5; 7 bases fit TRBD2. Trimming removed 11 bases from V and 7 bases from J; junction bases left unmatched: 13. Germline CDR1 LNHNV, CDR2 YYDKDF (reference sequence). The CDR3 totals 13 residues. The CDR3: CACREGIDGTQYF. The CDR3 DNA reads TGTGCCTGCAGGGAGGGTATTGATGGGACCCAGTACTTC. The whole variable domain, remainder taken from reference TRBV15 and TRBJ2-5, is DAMVIQNPRYQVTQFGKPVTLSCSQTLNHNVMYWYQQKSSQAPKLLFHYYDKDFNNEADTPDNFQSRRPNTSFCFLDIRSPGLGDTAMYLCACREGIDGTQYFGPGTRLLVL.

The gene calls are TRBV7-2 and TRBJ1-6; no clear D gene. This CDR3 comprises 16 residues. Germline V gene lookup returns CDR1 SGHTA and CDR2 FQGNSA. Trimming removed 6 bases from V and 3 bases from J, with 15 bases in between. In DNA, the CDR3 is TGTGCCAGCAGAACTCGAATAAACAGCTATAATTCACCCCTCCACTTT. Amino acids: CASRTRINSYNSPLHF.

The table lists this clonotype with a few counts. J is TRBJ1-1 and V is TRBV5-6; 7 bases agree with TRBD1. The CDR3 is 17 residues long. Germline CDR1 is SGHDT and CDR2 is YYEEEE. V was pared by 3 bases and J by 0 bases, with 11 bases of the junction left unmatched. The CDR3 coding sequence is TGTGCCAGCAGCTCTACCCTCCGGACAGGACTGAACACTGAAGCTTTCTTT. Residues: CASSSTLRTGLNTEAFF.

This clonotype was observed many times. The V call is TRBV24-1, the J call TRBJ2-5, with D perhaps assigned TRBD1 or TRBD2 (6 bases each). CDR3 length: 16 residues. CDR1 is KGHDR, CDR2 SFDVKD, per germline. Trimming cost V 0 bases and J 5 bases, with 15 bases left between them. CDR3 loop: CATSDLRFGGKETQYF. The CDR3 DNA reads as TGTGCCACCAGTGATTTGCGGTTCGGGGGCAAGGAGACCCAGTACTTC.

The J gene is TRBJ1-6, the V gene TRBV5-1, with 7 bases fitting TRBD1. J was trimmed by 14 bases and V by 4 bases; bases with no gene match: 12. The CDR3 spans 14 residues. Per the germline V gene, CDR1 is SGHRS and CDR2 is YFSETQ. The CDR3 sequence: CASSPGTALMALHF. DNA for the CDR3: TGCGCCAGCAGCCCGGGGACAGCCCTGATGGCCCTCCACTTT.

In its sample, this clonotype was seen a few times. The chain carries TRBV11-2 and TRBJ2-7; D not certain. CDR3 length equals 11 residues. Trimming left V 4 bases short and J 5 bases short, with 6 bases between. CDR1 is SGHAT and CDR2 is FQNNGV in the germline V gene. In DNA, the CDR3 is TGTGCCAGCAGCTCCCTCGACGAGCAGTACTTC. Translating it yields CASSSLDEQYF.

This clonotype was counted many times. The rearrangement links TRBV27 to TRBJ1-5, with 10 positions matching TRBD1. V shed 2 bases and J 6 bases; nucleotides not matched to a gene: 10. This CDR3 is 17 amino acids long. In germline, CDR1 is MNHEY, CDR2 SMNVEV (reference sequence). CDR3 nucleotide sequence: TGTGCCAGCAGTTTACATGCGACAGGGGGCGGAGGTCAGCCCCAGCATTTT. Encoded protein: CASSLHATGGGGQPQHF.

This sequence joins TRBV7-9 and TRBJ2-5; no clear D gene. The CDR3 is made up of 12 amino acids. The V gene lost 1 base and the J gene lost 7 bases, with 7 bases spanning the gap. Germline loops: CDR1 SEHNR, CDR2 FQNEAQ (reference sequence). CDR3 sequence (DNA): TGTGCCAGCAGCTTAGACCCCCCGACCCAGTACTTC. Amino acid sequence: CASSLDPPTQYF.

This clonotype was observed many times. The chain links TRBV11-2 to TRBJ2-7; 8 nucleotides line up with TRBD2. Unmatched junction bases numbered 3, after V lost 1 base and J lost 4 bases. CDR3 length equals 14 residues. The germline V gene encodes CDR1 SGHAT and CDR2 FQNNGV. CDR3 sequence: CASSLGASGYEQYF. In DNA form, the CDR3 reads TGTGCCAGCAGCTTAGGCGCTAGCGGGTACGAGCAGTACTTC.

This clonotype turned up a few times. The chain has TRBV10-3 and TRBJ1-1; TRBD1 matches at 8 bases. The V gene end was trimmed by 3 bases and the J gene end by 3 bases; junction bases not matched to a gene: 6. This CDR3 is built from 15 residues. Germline assignment: CDR1 ENHRY and CDR2 SYGVKD. The CDR3 sequence is CAISDPGQADTEAFF. CDR3 sequence (DNA): TGTGCCATCAGTGACCCGGGACAGGCGGACACTGAAGCTTTCTTT.

The J gene is TRBJ1-1, the V gene TRBV10-1; possibly TRBD1 for D (5 bases). This CDR3 comprises 14 residues. V was clipped by 9 bases and J by 0 bases, with 14 bases between them. The germline CDR1 and CDR2 sequences are WNHNN and SYGVQD (reference sequence). The CDR3 sequence: CARRDGDMNTEAFF. CDR3 in DNA: TGCGCCAGAAGGGACGGAGATATGAACACTGAAGCTTTCTTT.

This sequence joins TRBV7-8 and TRBJ1-6; no definite D call. V shed 0 bases and J shed 10 bases, with 4 bases lying between them. The CDR3 extends over 12 amino acids. CDR1 is SGHVS, CDR2 FQNEAQ, per germline. The CDR3 spells CASSLARSPLHF. The CDR3 coding sequence is TGTGCCAGCAGCTTAGCGCGGTCACCCCTCCACTTT.

The sample holds many counts of this clonotype. The chain uses TRBV9 and TRBJ1-5; 9 bases are shared with TRBD1. Germline-derived CDR1 and CDR2 are SGDLS and YYNGEE. V was pared by 0 bases and J by 6 bases, with 4 bases of the junction left unmatched. The CDR3 is 15 amino acids. CDR3 amino acids: CASSVEGQGGQPQHF. The CDR3 DNA is TGTGCCAGCAGCGTAGAGGGACAGGGAGGTCAGCCCCAGCATTTT. Full variable domain (remainder filled in from reference TRBV9 and TRBJ1-5): DSGVTQTPKHLITATGQRVTLRCSPRSGDLSVYWYQQSLDQGLQFLIQYYNGEERAKGNILERFSAQQFPDLHSELNLSSLELGDSALYFCASSVEGQGGQPQHFGDGTRLSIL.

On this clonotype: This could be a read error, since a much larger clone is one nucleotide away. The CDR3 protein is CACRYRGLTFF. The CDR3 coding sequence is TGTGCCTGCAGGTACAGGGGGCTGACTTTCTTT. The chain carries TRBV6-5 and TRBJ1-1, with 9 bases that match TRBD1. Per the germline V gene, CDR1 is MNHEY and CDR2 is SVGAGI. This CDR3 region has 11 residues.

The CDR3 sequence is CASSATGQAYEQYF. The DNA of the CDR3 is TGTGCCAGCAGCGCGACGGGACAGGCATACGAGCAGTACTTC. V usage is TRBV11-2 and J usage is TRBJ2-7; TRBD1 matches at 8 bases. Germline V lookup: CDR1 SGHAT, CDR2 FQNNGV. The CDR3 is 14 residues long. V lost 5 bases and J lost 4; bases outside the gene matches: 7.

The rearrangement joins TRBV5-1 to TRBJ1-2; 7 bases align to TRBD1. Per germline, CDR1 SGHRS and CDR2 YFSETQ. The CDR3 spans 14 residues. V shed 3 bases, J shed 3 bases, and the junction held 5 bases outside the gene matches. The CDR3 is CASSSQGLHYGYTF. The DNA for the CDR3 is TGCGCCAGCAGCTCACAGGGGCTACACTATGGCTACACCTTC.

This clonotype occurred many times. Here the CDR3 DNA reads TGTGCCAGCAGCTCCCCCATGTCTGAAAAACTGTTTTTT. Its protein product is CASSSPMSEKLFF. The rearrangement links TRBV28 to TRBJ1-4, with D unclear. V lost 6 bases to trimming and J lost 7 bases, with 12 bases between them. The germline gives CDR1 MDHEN, CDR2 SYDVKM. This CDR3 is built from 13 residues.